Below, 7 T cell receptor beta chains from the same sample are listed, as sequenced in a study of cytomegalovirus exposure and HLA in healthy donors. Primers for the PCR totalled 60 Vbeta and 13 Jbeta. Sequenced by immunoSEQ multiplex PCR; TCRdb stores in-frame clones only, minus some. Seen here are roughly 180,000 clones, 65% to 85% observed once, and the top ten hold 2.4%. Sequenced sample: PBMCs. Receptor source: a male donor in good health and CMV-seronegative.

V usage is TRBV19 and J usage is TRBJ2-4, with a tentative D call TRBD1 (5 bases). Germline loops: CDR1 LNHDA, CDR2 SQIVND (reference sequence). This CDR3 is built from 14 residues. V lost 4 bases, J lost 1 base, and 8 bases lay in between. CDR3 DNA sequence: TGTGCCAGTAGTAAGGGGAATGCCAAAAACATTCAGTACTTC. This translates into CASSKGNAKNIQYF.

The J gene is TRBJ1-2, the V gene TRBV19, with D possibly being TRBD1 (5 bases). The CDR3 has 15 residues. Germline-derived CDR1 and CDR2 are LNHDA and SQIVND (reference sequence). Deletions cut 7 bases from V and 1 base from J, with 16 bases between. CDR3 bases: TGTGCCAGTACCCGGCCGGCGGGGGGTAACTATGGCTACACCTTC. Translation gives CASTRPAGGNYGYTF.

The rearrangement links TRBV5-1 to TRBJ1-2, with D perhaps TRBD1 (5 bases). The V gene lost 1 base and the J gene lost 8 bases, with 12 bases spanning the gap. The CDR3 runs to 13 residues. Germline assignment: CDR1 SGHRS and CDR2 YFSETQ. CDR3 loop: CASSLTLGGGYTF. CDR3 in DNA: TGCGCCAGCAGCTTGACATTGGGGGGGGGCTACACCTTC.

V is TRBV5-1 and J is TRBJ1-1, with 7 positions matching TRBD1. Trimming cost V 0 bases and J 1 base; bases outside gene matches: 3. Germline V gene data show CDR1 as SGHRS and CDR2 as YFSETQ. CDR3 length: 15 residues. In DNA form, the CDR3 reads TGCGCCAGCAGCTTGGCGACAGGGAAGAACACTGAAGCTTTCTTT. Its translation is CASSLATGKNTEAFF.

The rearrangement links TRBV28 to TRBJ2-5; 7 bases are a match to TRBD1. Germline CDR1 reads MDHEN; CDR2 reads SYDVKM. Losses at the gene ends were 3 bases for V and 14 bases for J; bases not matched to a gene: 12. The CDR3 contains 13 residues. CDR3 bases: TGTGCCAGCAGTTTCGCCCTCCGGGACAGCTTTTACTTC. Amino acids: CASSFALRDSFYF.

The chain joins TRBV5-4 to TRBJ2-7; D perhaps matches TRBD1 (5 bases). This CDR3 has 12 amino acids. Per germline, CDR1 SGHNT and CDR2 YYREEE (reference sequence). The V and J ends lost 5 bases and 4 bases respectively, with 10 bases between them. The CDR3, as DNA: TGTGCCAGCAGGGGGCTCGGGTACGAGCAGTACTTC. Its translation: CASRGLGYEQYF.

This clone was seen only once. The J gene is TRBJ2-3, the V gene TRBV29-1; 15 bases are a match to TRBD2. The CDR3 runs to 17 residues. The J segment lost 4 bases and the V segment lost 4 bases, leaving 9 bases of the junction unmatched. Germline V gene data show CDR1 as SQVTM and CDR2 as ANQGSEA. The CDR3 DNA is TGCAGCGTTGTAAAGGGACTAGCGGGGGGAGACTCAGATACGCAGTATTTT. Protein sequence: CSVVKGLAGGDSDTQYF.